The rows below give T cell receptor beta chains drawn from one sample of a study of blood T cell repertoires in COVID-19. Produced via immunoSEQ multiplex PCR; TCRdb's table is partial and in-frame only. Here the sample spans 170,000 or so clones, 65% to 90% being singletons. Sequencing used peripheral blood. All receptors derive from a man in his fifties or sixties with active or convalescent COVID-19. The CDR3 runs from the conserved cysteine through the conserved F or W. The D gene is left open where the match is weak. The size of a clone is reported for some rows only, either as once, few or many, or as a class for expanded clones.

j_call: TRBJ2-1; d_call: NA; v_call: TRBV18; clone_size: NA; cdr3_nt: TGTGCCAGCTCACCACCTTTCGACTCCTCGCCACACTACAATGAGCAGTTCTTC; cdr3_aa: CASSPPFDSSPHYNEQFF
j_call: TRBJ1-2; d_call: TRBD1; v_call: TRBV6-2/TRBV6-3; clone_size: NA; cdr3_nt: TGTGCCAGCAGTTCGACAGGGGGAGGCTACACCTTC; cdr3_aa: CASSSTGGGYTF
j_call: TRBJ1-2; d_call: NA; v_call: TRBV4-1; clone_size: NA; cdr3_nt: TGCGCCAGCAGCCAAGCGCCCCTAGCGGAATTCTATGGCTACACCTTC; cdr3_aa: CASSQAPLAEFYGYTF
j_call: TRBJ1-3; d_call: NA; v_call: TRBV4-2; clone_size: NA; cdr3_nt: TGTGCCAGCAGCCAAGATCCAGGGGTCCTGTCTGGAAACACCATATATTTT; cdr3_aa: CASSQDPGVLSGNTIYF
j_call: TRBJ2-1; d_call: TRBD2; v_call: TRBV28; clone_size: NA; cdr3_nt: TGTGCCAGCAGGCCTAGCGGGCCCTACAATGAGCAGTTCTTC; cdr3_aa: CASRPSGPYNEQFF
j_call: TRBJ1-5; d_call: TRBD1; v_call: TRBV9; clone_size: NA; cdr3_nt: TGTGCCAGCAGCGTAGGGGACAGGGACTTTCAGCCCCAGCATTTT; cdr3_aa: CASSVGDRDFQPQHF
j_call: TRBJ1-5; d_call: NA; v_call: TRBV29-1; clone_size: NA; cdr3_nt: TGCAGCGTCCTGACAGGCCAATTAAATCAGCCCCAGCATTTT; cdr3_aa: CSVLTGQLNQPQHF
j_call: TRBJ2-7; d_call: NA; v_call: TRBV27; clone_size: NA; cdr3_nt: TGTGCCACCAAATCAGGGTCGAACGAGCAGTACTTC; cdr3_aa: CATKSGSNEQYF
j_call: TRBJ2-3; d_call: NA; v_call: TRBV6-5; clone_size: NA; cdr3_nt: TGTGCCTCCAGGGGAGGGAACACAGATACGCAGTATTTT; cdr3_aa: CASRGGNTDTQYF
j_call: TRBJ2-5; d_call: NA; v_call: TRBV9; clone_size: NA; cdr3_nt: TGTGCCAGCAGCCCCCGGCCAGGGGGAGGTAGCGAGACCCAGTACTTC; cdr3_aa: CASSPRPGGGSETQYF
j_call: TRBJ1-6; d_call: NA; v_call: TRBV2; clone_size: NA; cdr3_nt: TGTGCCAGCAGTGAAGCGCCAGGGATGTCACCCCTCCACTTT; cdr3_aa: CASSEAPGMSPLHF
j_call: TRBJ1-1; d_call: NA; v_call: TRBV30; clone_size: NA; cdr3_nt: TGTGCCTGGAGTAGCTCGCAGGGAGCTTTCTTT; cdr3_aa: CAWSSSQGAFF
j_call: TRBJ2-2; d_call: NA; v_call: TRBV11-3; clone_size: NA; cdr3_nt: TGTGCCAGCAGCTCAAGACGAGGGACACTTGCCGGGGAGCTGTTTTTT; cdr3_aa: CASSSRRGTLAGELFF
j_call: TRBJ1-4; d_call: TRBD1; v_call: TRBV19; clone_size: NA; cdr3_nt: TGTGCCAGTAGAGCGGGACAGGGTCTCGGAAAACTGTTTTTT; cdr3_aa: CASRAGQGLGKLFF
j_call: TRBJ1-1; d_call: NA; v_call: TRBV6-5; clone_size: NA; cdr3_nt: TGTGCCAGCACTAGACAGTATCCGAACACTGAAGCTTTCTTT; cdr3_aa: CASTRQYPNTEAFF
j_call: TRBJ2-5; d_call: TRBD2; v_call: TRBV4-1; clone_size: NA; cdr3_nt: TGCGCCAGCAGCCAGCCGGGACTAGCGGGAGGGCTAAGGGGGGCAGAGACCCAGTACTTC; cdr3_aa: CASSQPGLAGGLRGAETQYF
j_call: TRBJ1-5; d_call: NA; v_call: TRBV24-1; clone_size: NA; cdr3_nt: TGTGCCACCAGTGACGTAACAGATCAGCCCCAGCATTTT; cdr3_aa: CATSDVTDQPQHF
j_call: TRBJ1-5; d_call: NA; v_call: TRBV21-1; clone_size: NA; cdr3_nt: TGTGCCAGCAGCAAAGGGAGGTTCAATAGCAATCAGCCCCAGCATTTT; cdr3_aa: CASSKGRFNSNQPQHF
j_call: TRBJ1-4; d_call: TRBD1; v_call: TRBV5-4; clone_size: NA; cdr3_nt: TGTGCCAGCAGCTGGGGACAGGGTGTTGAAAAACTGTTTTTT; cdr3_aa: CASSWGQGVEKLFF
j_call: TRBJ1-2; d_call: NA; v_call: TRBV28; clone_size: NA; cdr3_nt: TGTGCCAGCAGTTTAGCAGGGGCGGAAGGCTACACCTTC; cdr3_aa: CASSLAGAEGYTF
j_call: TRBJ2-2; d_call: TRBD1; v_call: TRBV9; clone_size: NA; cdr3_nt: TGTGCCAGCAGCCCGGGACAGGGGACCGGGGAGCTGTTTTTT; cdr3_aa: CASSPGQGTGELFF
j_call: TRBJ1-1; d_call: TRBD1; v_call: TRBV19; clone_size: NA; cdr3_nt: TGTGCCAGTAGAGGACAGGGAGCTGAAGCTTTCTTT; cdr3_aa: CASRGQGAEAFF
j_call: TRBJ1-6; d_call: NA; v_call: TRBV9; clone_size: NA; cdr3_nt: TGTGCCAGCACCCTCATCGCGGGAGTTTATAATTCACCCCTCCACTTT; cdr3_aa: CASTLIAGVYNSPLHF
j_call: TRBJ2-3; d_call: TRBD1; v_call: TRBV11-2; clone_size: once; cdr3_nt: TGTGCCAGCAGCTTATCGGGACAGAGTACGCAGTATTTT; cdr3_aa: CASSLSGQSTQYF
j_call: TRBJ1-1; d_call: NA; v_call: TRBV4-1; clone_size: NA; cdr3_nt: TGCGCCAGCAGCGGAAGGACAATGAACACTGAAGCTTTCTTT; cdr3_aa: CASSGRTMNTEAFF
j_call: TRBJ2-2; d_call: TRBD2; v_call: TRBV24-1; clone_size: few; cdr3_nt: TGTGCCACCAGTGATCGGCGCGGGGGGGAAGAGAACACCGGGGAGCTGTTTTTT; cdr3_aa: CATSDRRGGEENTGELFF
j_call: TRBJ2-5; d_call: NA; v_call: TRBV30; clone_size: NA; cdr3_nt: TGTGCCTCCACTGGGGGGGCAAGGGAGACCCAGTACTTC; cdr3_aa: CASTGGARETQYF
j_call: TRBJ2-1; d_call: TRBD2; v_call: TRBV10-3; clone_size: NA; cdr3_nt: TGTGCCATCAGGACTAGCGTATACGACAATGAGCAGTTCTTC; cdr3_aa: CAIRTSVYDNEQFF
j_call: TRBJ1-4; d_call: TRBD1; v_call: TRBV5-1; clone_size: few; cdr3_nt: TGCGCCAGCAGCTGGGGACAGGGGGCCACTAATGAAAAACTGTTTTTT; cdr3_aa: CASSWGQGATNEKLFF
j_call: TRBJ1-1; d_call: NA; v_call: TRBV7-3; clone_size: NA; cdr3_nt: TGTGCCAGCAGCTTTAGGGGGAACACTGAAGCTTTCTTT; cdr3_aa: CASSFRGNTEAFF
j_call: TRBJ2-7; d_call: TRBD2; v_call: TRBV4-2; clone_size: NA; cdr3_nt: TGTGCCAGCAGCCCGGGGACTAGCGGGGGAGAGCAGTACTTC; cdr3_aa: CASSPGTSGGEQYF
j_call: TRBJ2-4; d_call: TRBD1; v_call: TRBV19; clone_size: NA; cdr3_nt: TGTGCCAGTAGTGGACAGGGGGCGCGGGCCAAAAACATTCAGTACTTC; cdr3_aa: CASSGQGARAKNIQYF
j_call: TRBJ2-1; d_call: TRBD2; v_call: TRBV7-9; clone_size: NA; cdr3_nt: TGTGCCAGCAGCTTAACCGGGACTAGCGGGAGGACAAATTACAATGAGCAGTTCTTC; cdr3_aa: CASSLTGTSGRTNYNEQFF